The T cell receptor beta chain described here comes from a study of blood T cell repertoires in COVID-19. Study-wide background: Samples taken during acute and convalescent COVID-19 were collected in the United States, Italy and Spain.

This clone was seen a few times. The CDR3 extends over 14 amino acids. Germline V gives CDR1 SGDLS, CDR2 YYNGEE. V lost 0 bases and J 4 bases, leaving 8 bases between the germline ends. Method: immunoSEQ multiplex PCR; TCRdb's copy keeps in-frame clones and lacks some. The table records 450,000 to 500,000 clones, about 88% of them present only once. The clonotype originates from an older woman who had recovered from COVID-19. This rearrangement joins TRBV9 to TRBJ1-3; D not certain. Input material: PBMCs or T cells enriched from blood (not recorded which). The CDR3 DNA follows: TGTGCCAGCAGCGTAGACACCGGGGGAAACACCATATATTTT. Its protein product is CASSVDTGGNTIYF.